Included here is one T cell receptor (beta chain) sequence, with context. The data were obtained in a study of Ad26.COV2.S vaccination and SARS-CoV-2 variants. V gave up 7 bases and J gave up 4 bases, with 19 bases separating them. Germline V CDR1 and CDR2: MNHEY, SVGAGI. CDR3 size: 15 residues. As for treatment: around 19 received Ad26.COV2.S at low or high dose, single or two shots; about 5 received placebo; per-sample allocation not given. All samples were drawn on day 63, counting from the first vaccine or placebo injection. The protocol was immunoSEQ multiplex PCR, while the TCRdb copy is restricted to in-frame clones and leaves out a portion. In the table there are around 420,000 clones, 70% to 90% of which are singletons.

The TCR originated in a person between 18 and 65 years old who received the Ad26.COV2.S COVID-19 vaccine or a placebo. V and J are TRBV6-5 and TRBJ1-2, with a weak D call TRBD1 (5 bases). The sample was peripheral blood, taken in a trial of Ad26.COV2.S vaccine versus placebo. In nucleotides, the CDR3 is TGTGCCAGCACAGCAAGTCGACAGATGTTCTATGGCTACACCTTC. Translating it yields CASTASRQMFYGYTF.